The clone carrying this T cell receptor (beta chain) was detected ten times or more. An end of the junction does not agree with germline; a read error may underlie this. The CDR3 extends over 14 amino acids. The germline V gene has CDR1 SGHRS and CDR2 YFSETQ. The data derive from a study of Graves' ophthalmopathy and Graves' hyperthyroidism. The authors amplified TCR beta CDR3 regions from RNA transcripts. The authors performed first-round RT-PCR with HTBI primers and then a second-round multiplex PCR. TCRdb called the multiplex PCR reads again in MiXCR, with one record for every CDR3 protein. The sample lists some 400,000 distinct CDR3 sequences, about a sixth occurring once.

The sample comprised peripheral blood. V gene TRBV5-1 combines with J gene TRBJ1-1; 8 bases align to TRBD1. The TCR sequence derives from a woman between 18 and 30 years old with Graves' ophthalmopathy. The CDR3 here is CASSSDRVNTEAFF. The CDR3 nucleotides are TGTGCCAGCAGTTCGGACAGGGTGAACACTGAAGCTTTCTTT.